Below are 21 T cell receptor beta chains sequenced from a single sample in a study of CD8 T cells in ankylosing spondylitis. MiXCR, run by TCRdb on the 5' RACE reads, gives a single entry per CDR3 protein. The sample consists of about 31,000 distinct CDR3 sequences, about 6.8% of them appearing once. Sequenced sample: blood, either unsorted or a sorted T cell fraction (not recorded which). The receptors stem from a male donor with ankylosing spondylitis or in good health (not recorded which).

This chain links TRBV20-1 with TRBJ2-5, with a weak D call TRBD2 (6 bases). CDR1 is DFQATT and CDR2 is SNEGSKA in the germline V gene (reference sequence). The CDR3 length is 13 residues. Trimming removed 1 base at V and 5 bases at J, with 11 bases between. CDR3 nucleotide sequence: TGCAGTGCTAGAGTCACGGGAGAGGAGACCCAGTACTTC. It is translated as CSARVTGEETQYF.

This clonotype was observed many times. The chain combines TRBV7-9 with TRBJ2-1; no clear D. Trimming pared 2 bases from V and 5 bases from J, leaving 7 bases between. Germline lookup yields CDR1 SEHNR and CDR2 FQNEAQ (reference sequence). There are 13 residues in the CDR3. The CDR3 region is CASSLLVDNEQFF. CDR3 nucleotides: TGTGCCAGCAGCTTATTGGTAGACAATGAGCAGTTCTTC.

Only a few counts were recorded for this clonotype. The J gene is TRBJ2-3, the V gene TRBV7-2; D is undetermined. Germline CDR1 and CDR2: SGHTA and FQGNSA. Trimming took 2 bases from V and 5 from J, leaving 5 bases between them. This CDR3 contains 12 residues. CDR3 loop: CASSLMEDTQYF. The CDR3 coding sequence is TGTGCCAGCAGCTTAATGGAAGATACGCAGTATTTT. Full variable domain (outside the CDR3, taken from reference TRBV7-2 and TRBJ2-3): GAGVSQSPSNKVTEKGKDVELRCDPISGHTALYWYRQSLGQGLEFLIYFQGNSAPDKSGLPSDRFSAERTGGSVSTLTIQRTQQEDSAVYLCASSLMEDTQYFGPGTRLTVL.

Many counts were recorded for this clonotype. The genes are TRBV4-1 and TRBJ2-1; D perhaps matches TRBD1 (6 bases). V was shortened by 4 bases and J by 3 bases, with 10 bases between the two germline ends. CDR3 size: 14 residues. Germline CDR1 reads MGHRA; CDR2 reads YSYEKL. DNA for the CDR3: TGCGCCAGCAGCCGGACAGATCTCTACAATGAGCAGTTCTTC. It codes for CASSRTDLYNEQFF.

This clonotype was found a few times. This chain connects TRBV24-1 to TRBJ2-2; TRBD1 or TRBD2 may be the D gene (5 bases each). CDR1 is KGHDR and CDR2 is SFDVKD in the germline V gene. This CDR3 comprises 13 residues. Trimming shortened V by 9 bases and J by 6 bases, and 13 bases separated the two germline ends. The CDR3 DNA reads as TGTGCCACCTCTCGGGACGGGGCCGGGGAGCTGTTTTTT. Residues: CATSRDGAGELFF.

V gene TRBV11-2 combines with J gene TRBJ2-1; 8 nucleotides line up with TRBD2. The CDR3 has 15 residues. J gave up 0 bases and V 2 bases, and 0 bases lay outside the gene matches. Germline V CDR1 and CDR2: SGHAT, FQNNGV. CDR3: CASSLSGSSYNEQFF. The DNA of the CDR3 is TGTGCCAGCAGCTTAAGCGGGAGCTCCTACAATGAGCAGTTCTTC.

A word on this clonotype: A single base separates this from a much larger clone, so it may be a read error. The V and J genes are TRBV20-1 and TRBJ2-7; TRBD2 matches 8 bases. The CDR3 extends over 14 amino acids. Germline V CDR1 and CDR2: DFQATT, SNEGSKA (reference sequence). The ends lost 8 bases at V and 5 bases at J; junction bases unmatched: 14. The CDR3 DNA follows: TGCAGTTTGGGTGACGGGAGGGCCAGGGACGAGCAGTACTTC. Protein product: CSLGDGRARDEQYF.

Many counts were recorded for this clonotype. This rearrangement joins TRBV12-3 or TRBV12-4 to TRBJ2-7; D is unresolved. The V end lost 1 base, the J end lost 2 bases, and 6 bases lay between the germline ends. CDR3 length: 13 residues. The CDR3 region has the DNA TGTGCCAGCAGTTTAGGGCTAGCCTACGAGCAGTACTTC. It encodes CASSLGLAYEQYF.

This clonotype was seen at least ten times. The CDR3: CASSQDWTEANTGELFF. The CDR3, as DNA: TGCGCCAGCAGCCAAGATTGGACAGAAGCGAACACCGGGGAGCTGTTTTTT. V and J are TRBV4-1 and TRBJ2-2; weak D call: TRBD1 (6 bases). The CDR3 runs to 17 residues. Deletions cut 0 bases from V and 0 bases from J, with 11 bases between. From germline, CDR1 is MGHRA and CDR2 YSYEKL.

This clonotype was recorded many times. The J gene is TRBJ1-2, the V gene TRBV2; 7 positions agree with TRBD1. Germline CDR1 and CDR2: SNHLY and FYNNEI. This CDR3 has 18 residues. Germline trimming cut 6 bases from V and 0 bases from J; bases unmatched to any gene: 16. The CDR3 nucleotides read TGTGCCAGCAGCCAAATGAGAGCCGGGACAGCTTCTAACTATGGCTACACCTTC. Its translation is CASSQMRAGTASNYGYTF.

This clonotype was recorded at least ten times. CDR3 nucleotides: TGCGCCAGCAGCTTGGGGGGGGACAGTTTTAATCAGCCCCAGCATTTT. As protein: CASSLGGDSFNQPQHF. The V gene is TRBV5-1, the J gene TRBJ1-5; the match to TRBD1 covers 7 bases. The germline gives CDR1 SGHRS, CDR2 YFSETQ. The CDR3 covers 16 residues. The V segment lost 0 bases and the J segment 4 bases; nucleotides outside the gene matches: 7.

This clonotype was recorded at least ten times. The chain couples TRBV10-1 to TRBJ1-2; TRBD1 matches at 7 bases. Germline loops: CDR1 WNHNN, CDR2 SYGVQD (reference sequence). The CDR3 sequence is 14 residues long. V gave up 4 bases and J gave up 7 bases; unmatched junction bases: 9. The DNA of the CDR3 is TGCGCCAGCAGTGGAGACAGGGATTCTGGTGGCTACACCTTC. Its protein is CASSGDRDSGGYTF.

This clonotype was seen ten or more times. This rearrangement joins TRBV30 to TRBJ2-1; D is undetermined. This CDR3 comprises 12 residues. Germline V CDR1 and CDR2: GTSNPN, SVGIG (reference sequence). Between the trimmed V and J ends, which lost 2 bases and 6 bases, there was a span of 8 bases. The CDR3 DNA reads TGTGCCTGGAGTCGTCATCCCAATGAGCAGTTCTTC. Translation gives CAWSRHPNEQFF.

This clonotype was counted ten times or more. The chain has TRBV6-5 and TRBJ2-5; no firm D call. The CDR3 extends over 14 amino acids. V lost 2 bases and J lost 7, with 14 bases in between. CDR1 is MNHEY, CDR2 SVGAGI, per germline. CDR3 protein: CASSYDQGPRTQYF. The CDR3 DNA follows: TGTGCCAGCAGTTACGACCAAGGACCTCGGACCCAGTACTTC.

There are many counts of this clonotype. J is TRBJ2-3 and V is TRBV2; 9 nucleotides agree with TRBD2. Germline CDR1 SNHLY, CDR2 FYNNEI. Losses at the gene ends were 8 bases for V and 4 bases for J; bases not matched to a gene: 10. This CDR3 has 15 residues. The CDR3 DNA reads TGTGCCAGCCTAGCGGGGATGAGGGTCGCAGATACGCAGTATTTT. Amino acids: CASLAGMRVADTQYF.

This clonotype is termed medium-sized. The chain combines TRBV5-1 with TRBJ2-7; D is ambiguous. Germline V gene data show CDR1 as SGHRS and CDR2 as YFSETQ. CDR3 size: 15 residues. V lost 0 bases to trimming and J lost 3 bases, with 13 bases between them. CDR3 protein: CASSLDWPDHYEQYF. CDR3 nucleotides: TGCGCCAGCAGCTTGGATTGGCCCGACCACTACGAGCAGTACTTC.

This clonotype appeared many times. V is TRBV11-2 and J is TRBJ1-4, with D hard to call. In germline, CDR1 is SGHAT, CDR2 FQNNGV. The CDR3 contains 14 residues. Trimming shortened V by 5 bases and J by 2 bases, and 9 bases separated the two germline ends. Here the CDR3 reads CASSPYMTNEKLFF. Here the CDR3 DNA reads TGTGCCAGCAGCCCCTATATGACTAATGAAAAACTGTTTTTT.

This clonotype was seen repeatedly, ten times or more. V is TRBV5-1 and J is TRBJ2-7; TRBD1 aligns across 7 bases. Germline values: CDR1 SGHRS, CDR2 YFSETQ. The junction had 9 bases not matched to a gene; V was cut back by 5 bases and J by 4 bases. CDR3 length: 14 residues. Written as DNA, the CDR3 is TGCGCCAGCAGTAACTCCGGGACAGCATACGAGCAGTACTTC. Translation: CASSNSGTAYEQYF.

At least ten counts were recorded for this clonotype. The V gene is TRBV12-3 or TRBV12-4, the J gene TRBJ1-1; a possible D gene is TRBD1 (5 bases). Trimming removed 7 bases at V and 4 bases at J, with 16 bases between. The CDR3 covers 14 residues. This CDR3 is CASTQWGGSTEAFF. In nucleotides, the CDR3 is TGTGCCAGCACCCAATGGGGCGGGAGCACTGAAGCTTTCTTT.

This clonotype was seen a handful of times. The chain uses TRBV20-1 and TRBJ1-4; D unresolved. CDR3 length: 14 amino acids. Germline-derived CDR1 and CDR2 are DFQATT and SNEGSKA (reference sequence). V lost 2 bases and J lost 4, with 11 bases in between. CDR3 nucleotides: TGCAGTGCTAGAAGGGAGTCCGATAATGAAAAACTGTTTTTT. Protein: CSARRESDNEKLFF.

This clonotype showed up many times. The gene calls are TRBV5-1 and TRBJ2-1; 7 bases map to TRBD2. Germline V gives CDR1 SGHRS, CDR2 YFSETQ. V dropped 0 bases and J dropped 6; count of bases not matched to a gene: 3. The CDR3 spans 14 residues. CDR3 residues: CASSLAGLVNEQFF. Written as DNA, the CDR3 is TGCGCCAGCAGCTTGGCCGGACTAGTCAATGAGCAGTTCTTC.